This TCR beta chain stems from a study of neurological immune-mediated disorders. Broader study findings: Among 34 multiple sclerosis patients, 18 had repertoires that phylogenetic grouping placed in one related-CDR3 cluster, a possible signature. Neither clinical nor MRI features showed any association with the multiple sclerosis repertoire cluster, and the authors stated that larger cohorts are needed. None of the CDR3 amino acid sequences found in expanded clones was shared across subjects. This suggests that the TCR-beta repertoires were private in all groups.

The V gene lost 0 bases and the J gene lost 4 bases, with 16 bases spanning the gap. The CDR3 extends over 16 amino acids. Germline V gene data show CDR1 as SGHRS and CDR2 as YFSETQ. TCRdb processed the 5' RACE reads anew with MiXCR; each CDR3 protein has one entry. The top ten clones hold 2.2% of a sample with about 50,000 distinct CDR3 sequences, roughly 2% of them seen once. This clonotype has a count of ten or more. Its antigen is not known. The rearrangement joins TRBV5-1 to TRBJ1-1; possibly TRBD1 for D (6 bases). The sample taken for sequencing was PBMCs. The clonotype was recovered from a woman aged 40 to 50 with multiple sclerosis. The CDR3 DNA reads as TGCGCCAGCAGCTTGGAGCCACAGGGCGGCGGCACTGAAGCTTTCTTT. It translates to CASSLEPQGGGTEAFF.